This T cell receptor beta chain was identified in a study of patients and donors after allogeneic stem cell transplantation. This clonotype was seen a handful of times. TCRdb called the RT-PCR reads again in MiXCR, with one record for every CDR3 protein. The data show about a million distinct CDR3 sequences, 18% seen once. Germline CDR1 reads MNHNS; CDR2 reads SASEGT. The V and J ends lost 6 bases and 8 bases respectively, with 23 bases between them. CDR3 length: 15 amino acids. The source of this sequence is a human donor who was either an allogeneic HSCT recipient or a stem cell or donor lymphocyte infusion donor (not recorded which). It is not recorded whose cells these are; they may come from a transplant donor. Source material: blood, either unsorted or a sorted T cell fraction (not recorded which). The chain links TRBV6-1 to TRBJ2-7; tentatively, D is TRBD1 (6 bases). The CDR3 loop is CASSYFGTTFRQQYF. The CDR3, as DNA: TGTGCCAGCAGCTATTTCGGGACAACATTCCGGCAGCAGTACTTC.